The clone carrying this T cell receptor beta chain appeared a few times. V was clipped by 5 bases and J by 3 bases, with 11 bases between them. The CDR3 has 14 residues. Germline assignment: CDR1 SEHNR and CDR2 FQNEAQ (reference sequence). TCRdb recomputed calls from the 5' RACE reads with MiXCR, one row per CDR3 protein. The sample has more than 350,000 distinct CDR3 sequences, around a tenth seen once. This sample was taken from a study of T cells after yellow fever vaccination. The sequenced sample was PBMCs, obtained on the day of the first yellow fever vaccination. The chain recombines TRBV7-9 with TRBJ2-1; the D gene is possibly TRBD2 (7 bases). The clonotype comes from a man aged 18 to 30 who received the YFV17D yellow fever vaccine. Written as DNA, the CDR3 is TGTGCCAGCAGCGGGGGGGCCGGCTACAATGAGCAGTTCTTC. Its protein is CASSGGAGYNEQFF.